Below, one T cell receptor beta chain is given with its context. Its target is not known. The data were taken from a study of cytomegalovirus exposure and HLA in healthy donors. Broader study findings: The authors enumerated 180 or so TCR beta chains as linked to cytomegalovirus. Researchers reported in a later analysis that common viral pathogens appeared linked to several top clusters. Presence/absence analyses assumed roughly uniform sequencing depth across donors, which may not hold.

The CDR3 spans 14 residues. Germline assignment: CDR1 SGHVS and CDR2 FQNEAQ. The V gene lost 8 bases and the J gene lost 0 bases, with 14 bases spanning the gap. 60 Vbeta and 13 Jbeta primers were used in PCR. Some clones are missing from TCRdb's copy, which holds only in-frame ones; the method was immunoSEQ multiplex PCR. Seen here are roughly 110,000 clones, more than 60% observed once, and the top ten hold 2.5%. This TCR was recovered from a man in his forties in good health and CMV-seronegative. The sequenced sample consisted of PBMCs. The V and J genes are TRBV7-8 and TRBJ2-7; tentative D call: TRBD2 (6 bases). DNA of the CDR3: TGTGCCAGCCTGTCGGAGGGCAGCTCCTACGAGCAGTACTTC. Translation gives CASLSEGSSYEQYF.